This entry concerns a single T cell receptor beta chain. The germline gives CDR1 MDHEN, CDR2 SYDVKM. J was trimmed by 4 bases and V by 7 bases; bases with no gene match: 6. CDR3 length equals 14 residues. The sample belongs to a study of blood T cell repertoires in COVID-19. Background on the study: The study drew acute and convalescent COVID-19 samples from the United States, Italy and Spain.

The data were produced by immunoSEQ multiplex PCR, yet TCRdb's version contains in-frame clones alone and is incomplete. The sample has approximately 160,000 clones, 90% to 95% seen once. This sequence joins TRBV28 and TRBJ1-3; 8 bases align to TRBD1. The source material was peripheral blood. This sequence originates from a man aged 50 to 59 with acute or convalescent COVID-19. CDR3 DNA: TGTGCCAGCATCGGCAGGGGGCCGGGAAACACCATATATTTT. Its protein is CASIGRGPGNTIYF.